Shown below are 26 T cell receptor beta chains from a single sample sequenced in a study of CD8 T cells in Susac syndrome. When the RNA was reverse transcribed, random hexamers were used with an input of about 0.5 to 1 ug. MiXCR was run by TCRdb on the immunoSEQ multiplex PCR reads, yielding one entry per CDR3 protein. The table lists about 210,000 distinct CDR3 sequences, less than 95% of them singletons. The sequenced sample consisted of CD4+ T cells from PBMCs. These receptors came from a human donor with Susac syndrome.

The CDR3 spells CASSASGGLPYEQYF. DNA of the CDR3: TGTGCCAGCTCAGCTAGCGGGGGCCTCCCCTACGAGCAGTACTTC. This sequence joins TRBV6-5 and TRBJ2-7, with 10 bases aligning to TRBD2. Germline CDR1 is MNHEY and CDR2 is SVGAGI. The ends lost 8 bases at V and 2 bases at J; junction bases unmatched: 9. The CDR3 is 15 residues long.

The V gene is TRBV12-3 or TRBV12-4, the J gene TRBJ2-1; TRBD1 matches at 10 bases. The V gene end was trimmed by 3 bases and the J gene end by 8 bases; junction bases not matched to a gene: 7. The CDR3 sequence is 15 residues long. The CDR3 bases are TGTGCCAGCAGTTTTCGGACAGGGGGAAGGGATGAGCAGTTCTTC. It specifies CASSFRTGGRDEQFF.

The chain recombines TRBV20-1 with TRBJ2-3; TRBD2 might be the D (5 bases). There are 15 residues in the CDR3. V was pared by 0 bases and J by 4 bases, with 14 bases between. Germline V gene lookup returns CDR1 DFQATT and CDR2 SNEGSKA (reference sequence). CDR3 nucleotides: TGCAGTGCTAGAGATCCGCCCTCGAGGGCAGATACGCAGTATTTT. Amino acid sequence: CSARDPPSRADTQYF.

V is TRBV6-6 and J is TRBJ1-2; D is unclear. The CDR3 contains 14 residues. V lost 3 bases, J lost 2 bases, and 10 bases lay in between. Germline values: CDR1 MNHNY, CDR2 SVGAGI (reference sequence). This chain's CDR3 is CASSYGEGNYGYTF. The CDR3 bases are TGTGCCAGCAGTTATGGGGAAGGGAACTATGGCTACACCTTC.

The V call is TRBV20-1, the J call TRBJ2-7; 13 bases are shared with TRBD2. CDR3 length: 15 amino acids. Germline V gene data show CDR1 as DFQATT and CDR2 as SNEGSKA (reference sequence). Trimming removed 5 bases from V and 2 bases from J; junction bases left unmatched: 6. The CDR3 nucleotides read TGCAGTGCTTACACTAGCGGGGGGGCCCCCTACGAGCAGTACTTC. It translates to CSAYTSGGAPYEQYF.

This rearrangement joins TRBV12-3 or TRBV12-4 to TRBJ2-5, with D uncertain. Between the trimmed V and J ends, which lost 5 bases and 2 bases, there was a span of 12 bases. The CDR3 sequence is 14 residues long. The CDR3, as DNA: TGTGCCAGCAGTGTAAGGGCTACACAAGAGACCCAGTACTTC. Residues: CASSVRATQETQYF.

This sequence joins TRBV11-1 and TRBJ1-2; perhaps TRBD1 as D (5 bases). The CDR3 runs 13 residues. Germline CDR1 SGHAT, CDR2 FQDESV (reference sequence). Between the trimmed V and J ends, which lost 5 bases and 4 bases, there was a span of 11 bases. DNA for the CDR3: TGTGCCAGCAGCCCAGGGCCCACCTATGGCTACACCTTC. It yields the protein CASSPGPTYGYTF.

V gene TRBV6-2 or TRBV6-3 combines with J gene TRBJ1-1, with D perhaps TRBD1 (5 bases). The CDR3 loop spans 13 amino acids. Trimming removed 10 bases from V and 0 bases from J, with 12 bases in between. Germline assignment: CDR1 MNHEY and CDR2 SVGEGT. As DNA, the CDR3 is TGTGCCACCACGACGACAGTGAACACTGAAGCTTTCTTT. It translates to CATTTTVNTEAFF.

The chain couples TRBV5-1 to TRBJ2-7, with 9 bases matching TRBD1. From germline, CDR1 is SGHRS and CDR2 YFSETQ. The CDR3 runs to 15 residues. The V segment lost 3 bases and the J segment 5 bases; nucleotides outside the gene matches: 9. The CDR3 nucleotides read TGCGCCAGCAGCTCCTTAAAGGGACAGGGTGACGAGCAGTACTTC. Protein sequence: CASSSLKGQGDEQYF.

The V call is TRBV20-1, the J call TRBJ1-2; D not certain. Germline lookup yields CDR1 DFQATT and CDR2 SNEGSKA (reference sequence). The CDR3 covers 13 residues. V lost 6 bases and J 2 bases, leaving 13 bases between the germline ends. The CDR3 nucleotides are TGCAGTGCCGGAGAGACCGAGAACTATGGCTACACCTTC. Translating gives CSAGETENYGYTF.

The chain employs TRBV30 and TRBJ1-5, with unresolved D. CDR3 length: 13 residues. The V end lost 3 bases, the J end lost 0 bases, and 6 bases lay between the germline ends. Per the germline V gene, CDR1 is GTSNPN and CDR2 is SVGIG (reference sequence). CDR3 coding DNA: TGTGCCTGGAGCTGGGATAGCAATCAGCCCCAGCATTTT. Protein sequence: CAWSWDSNQPQHF.

The V and J genes are TRBV12-3 or TRBV12-4 and TRBJ2-1, with a possible D match to TRBD2 (5 bases). The CDR3 has 12 residues. Trimming left V 3 bases short and J 10 bases short, with 10 bases between. CDR3 in DNA: TGTGCCAGCAGTTTTGTAGGGAGCGAGCAGTTCTTC. Amino acids: CASSFVGSEQFF.

The chain joins TRBV19 to TRBJ1-5, with D perhaps matching TRBD1 (5 bases). The germline CDR1 and CDR2 sequences are LNHDA and SQIVND (reference sequence). The CDR3 loop spans 13 amino acids. V was trimmed by 8 bases and J by 3 bases, leaving 11 bases between them. The CDR3 bases are TGTGCCAGTGGAAGACAGATCAATCAGCCCCAGCATTTT. It encodes CASGRQINQPQHF.

The V and J genes are TRBV29-1 and TRBJ1-1; perhaps TRBD1 as D (5 bases). The ends were cut back, 4 bases at V and 7 bases at J, with 10 bases in the middle. The CDR3 consists of 11 residues. Germline CDR1 and CDR2: SQVTM and ANQGSEA. The CDR3 reads CSVGGRGEAFF. CDR3 bases: TGCAGCGTTGGAGGGAGGGGTGAAGCTTTCTTT.

This chain connects TRBV20-1 to TRBJ2-5, with D perhaps TRBD2 (6 bases). Between the trimmed V and J ends, which lost 1 base and 5 bases, there was a span of 11 bases. Germline loops: CDR1 DFQATT, CDR2 SNEGSKA (reference sequence). The CDR3 has 13 residues. The CDR3, as DNA: TGCAGTGCTAGAGCCGCGGGATCCGAGACCCAGTACTTC. As protein: CSARAAGSETQYF.

This rearrangement joins TRBV5-4 to TRBJ1-4; weak D call: TRBD1 (5 bases). The CDR3 covers 15 residues. Germline loops: CDR1 SGHNT, CDR2 YYREEE (reference sequence). Trimming took off 4 bases at V and 0 bases at J, with 10 bases between the two ends. This CDR3 reads CASSPQGPTNEKLFF. Written as DNA, the CDR3 is TGTGCCAGCAGCCCTCAGGGTCCAACTAATGAAAAACTGTTTTTT.

The chain joins TRBV6-6 to TRBJ1-2; D might be TRBD1 (5 bases). The CDR3 has 13 residues. The V end was cut by 6 bases, the J end by 7 bases, with 15 bases between. The germline V gene has CDR1 MNHNY and CDR2 SVGAGI (reference sequence). This chain's CDR3 is CASSPGGGSGYTF. The CDR3 DNA reads TGTGCCAGCAGCCCCGGGGGGGGGAGTGGCTACACCTTC.

This clonotype was seen just once. The chain joins TRBV6-2 or TRBV6-3 to TRBJ2-5, with D uncertain. With 4 bases removed from V and 7 bases from J, the gap between germline ends came to 16 bases. This CDR3 contains 14 residues. Germline CDR1 is MNHEY and CDR2 is SVGEGT. The DNA for the CDR3 is TGTGCCAGCAGTTTTCGATTGACATGGAGGACCCAGTACTTC. It translates to CASSFRLTWRTQYF.

The V gene is TRBV6-1, the J gene TRBJ2-3; D could derive from TRBD1 or TRBD2 (5 bases each). Germline CDR1 MNHNS, CDR2 SASEGT. This CDR3 region has 16 residues. V lost 6 bases and J 1 base, leaving 17 bases between the germline ends. CDR3 amino acids: CASSHGVGRGTDTQYF. CDR3 coding DNA: TGTGCCAGCAGCCACGGGGTGGGGCGGGGCACAGATACGCAGTATTTT.

The chain joins TRBV7-2 to TRBJ2-7; TRBD2 agrees at 12 bases. The ends lost 6 bases at V and 4 bases at J; junction bases unmatched: 4. The CDR3 is 14 residues long. The germline gives CDR1 SGHTA, CDR2 FQGNSA. As DNA, the CDR3 is TGTGCCAGCAGTTGGACTAGCGGGGAGTACGAGCAGTACTTC. Its translation: CASSWTSGEYEQYF.

The chain uses TRBV6-2 or TRBV6-3 and TRBJ1-5; 7 bases map to TRBD1. The CDR3 is 18 amino acids. In germline, CDR1 is MNHEY, CDR2 SVGEGT. V was pared by 3 bases and J by 4 bases, with 15 bases of the junction left unmatched. CDR3 residues: CASSYSGRLRGRNQPQHF. DNA of the CDR3: TGTGCCAGCAGTTATAGCGGCCGGTTGAGGGGGCGAAATCAGCCCCAGCATTTT.

This clonotype was detected only once. The chain recombines TRBV11-2 with TRBJ2-3, with D tentatively TRBD1 (6 bases). V shed 5 bases and J shed 2 bases, with 29 bases lying between them. Germline V lookup: CDR1 SGHAT, CDR2 FQNNGV. The CDR3 sequence is 20 residues long. The CDR3 nucleotides read TGTGCCAGCAGCCGCGCGATAGGGGGAGATCTGCTCGGGGACACAGATACGCAGTATTTT. This translates into CASSRAIGGDLLGDTDTQYF.

V is TRBV29-1 and J is TRBJ1-5, with 9 bases matching TRBD1. V trimming: 7 bases; J trimming: 6 bases; junction bases outside the gene matches: 7. The CDR3 is 13 amino acids. Germline V gene lookup returns CDR1 SQVTM and CDR2 ANQGSEA. CDR3 coding DNA: TGCAGCGCTTCGACAGGGGGTGCTCAGCCCCAGCATTTT. This translates into CSASTGGAQPQHF. The full variable domain, with the rest looked up from reference TRBV29-1 and TRBJ1-5, is SAVISQKPSRDICQRGTSLTIQCQVDSQVTMMFWYRQQPGQSLTLIATANQGSEATYESGFVIDKFPISRPNLTFSTLTVSNMSPEDSSIYLCSASTGGAQPQHFGDGTRLSIL.

This clonotype was detected a few times. The chain uses TRBV5-1 and TRBJ2-5; D gene unclear. V lost 1 base and J 3 bases, leaving 13 bases between the germline ends. Germline CDR1 is SGHRS and CDR2 is YFSETQ. The CDR3 length is 15 residues. The CDR3 reads CASSLNSPREETQYF. CDR3 sequence (DNA): TGCGCCAGCAGCTTGAACTCCCCGCGAGAAGAGACCCAGTACTTC.

The chain recombines TRBV3-1 with TRBJ2-1, with D perhaps assigned TRBD1 or TRBD2 (6 bases each). Looked up from germline, CDR1 is LGHDT and CDR2 is YNNKEL (reference sequence). The CDR3 runs 13 residues. Trimming took 0 bases from V and 10 from J, leaving 10 bases between them. This CDR3 is CASSQDLGGEQFF. CDR3 nucleotide sequence: TGTGCCAGCAGCCAAGATCTCGGGGGCGAGCAGTTCTTC.

V is TRBV28 and J is TRBJ2-1, with D possibly matching TRBD2 (6 bases). V gave up 7 bases and J gave up 10 bases, with 17 bases separating them. The germline gives CDR1 MDHEN, CDR2 SYDVKM. The CDR3 has 13 amino acids. The DNA for the CDR3 is TGTGCCAGCACCACTTTCTACGGGGGAGAGCAGTTCTTC. It codes for CASTTFYGGEQFF.